The source of this T cell receptor beta chain is a study of metastatic and nonmetastatic thyroid tumors. Study-level background: Samples came from malignant and benign thyroid patients, and repertoires were compared across blood and tumor or nodule tissue.

Thyroid surgery had not been preceded by any treatment in any patient. Findings and caveats of the study: Across blood and tumor, TCR beta diversity in malignant thyroid tumors was reportedly significantly higher than in benign nodules.

V lost 1 base to trimming and J lost 5 bases, with 13 bases between them. Germline CDR1 reads SGHNT; CDR2 reads YYREEE (reference sequence). There are 15 residues in the CDR3. In the original analysis: The study took CDR3 differences across clinicopathological groups and made a distant-metastasis classifier for papillary thyroid cancer from them. TCRdb redid the clone calls on the PCR reads using MiXCR. The V and J calls were not made by the authors but by TCRdb's processing. The sample records about 69,000 clones, approximately 15% being singletons. This clone has ten or more counts. Its antigen is not known.

The specimen sequenced was blood. The rearrangement uses TRBV5-4 and TRBJ2-1, with D uncertain. This receptor was obtained from a male donor with papillary thyroid cancer or a benign thyroid nodule (not recorded which). Some clones in this sample may be carry-over from other donors' samples. CDR3 in DNA: TGTGCCAGCAGCTTGTTTCTCCGAAGAGACAATGAGCAGTTCTTC. Protein product: CASSLFLRRDNEQFF.